The 8 T cell receptor beta chains presented below share a single source sample, sequenced in a study of blood T cell repertoires in COVID-19. Using immunoSEQ multiplex PCR, the repertoire was profiled, and TCRdb retains in-frame clones only, with some absent. The sample gives nearly 90,000 clones, 88% of which show up once; approximately 0.5% is in the top ten. Sequencing was done on a sample of peripheral blood. The receptors derive from a man aged 60-69 years with acute or convalescent COVID-19.

This rearrangement joins TRBV5-1 to TRBJ2-7; TRBD2 is a possible D gene (5 bases). This CDR3 is 13 amino acids long. Germline CDR1 reads SGHRS; CDR2 reads YFSETQ. The V gene lost 3 bases and the J gene lost 0 bases, with 7 bases spanning the gap. CDR3 bases: TGCGCCAGCAGCTGGGAGAGCTCCTACGAGCAGTACTTC. As protein: CASSWESSYEQYF.

This clone was counted a single time. The gene calls are TRBV30 and TRBJ2-2; TRBD2 matches 7 bases. Germline CDR1 GTSNPN, CDR2 SVGIG (reference sequence). V was pared by 2 bases and J by 4 bases, with 7 bases of the junction left unmatched. The CDR3 length is 15 residues. The CDR3 region is CAWSISGPVTGELFF. The CDR3 DNA reads as TGTGCCTGGAGTATTAGCGGGCCGGTCACCGGGGAGCTGTTTTTT.

V gene TRBV7-8 combines with J gene TRBJ1-1; 7 bases are a match to TRBD1. Germline CDR1 SGHVS, CDR2 FQNEAQ. The ends lost 5 bases at V and 6 bases at J; junction bases unmatched: 9. The CDR3 loop spans 14 amino acids. The chain's CDR3 is CASSIDRVGPEAFF. In nucleotides, the CDR3 is TGTGCCAGCAGCATCGACAGGGTAGGACCTGAAGCTTTCTTT.

The chain joins TRBV10-2 to TRBJ2-7; a possible D gene is TRBD2 (6 bases). The CDR3 spans 14 residues. V was pared by 0 bases and J by 6 bases, with 12 bases between. Germline V gives CDR1 WSHSY, CDR2 SAAADI. The CDR3 bases are TGCGCCAGCAGTGAGTCGACACTAGCTCTCGAGCAGTACTTC. Encoded protein: CASSESTLALEQYF.

In nucleotides, the CDR3 is TGTGCCAGTAGTACCGGGACAGGGACCTACGAGCAGTACTTC. The encoded protein is CASSTGTGTYEQYF. V usage is TRBV19 and J usage is TRBJ2-7; TRBD1 matches at 9 bases. The germline V gene has CDR1 LNHDA and CDR2 SQIVND (reference sequence). Trimming cost V 4 bases and J 2 bases; bases outside gene matches: 3. The CDR3 is 14 residues long.

The rearrangement joins TRBV10-3 to TRBJ2-2, with a possible D match to TRBD2 (6 bases). Trimming cost V 6 bases and J 6 bases, with 14 bases left between them. Germline V lookup: CDR1 ENHRY, CDR2 SYGVKD. CDR3 length equals 14 residues. The CDR3 protein is CAISPLREAGELFF. CDR3 DNA sequence: TGTGCCATCAGCCCCCTAAGGGAGGCCGGGGAGCTGTTTTTT.

The gene calls are TRBV11-2 and TRBJ2-7; 7 bases match TRBD2. Germline lookup yields CDR1 SGHAT and CDR2 FQNNGV. V was pared by 1 base and J by 3 bases, with 3 bases of the junction left unmatched. The CDR3 has 14 residues. This chain's CDR3 is CASSLAGGNYEQYF. The CDR3 nucleotides are TGTGCCAGCAGCTTAGCGGGGGGAAACTACGAGCAGTACTTC. The full variable domain, completed using reference TRBV11-2 and TRBJ2-7, is EAGVAQSPRYKIIEKRQSVAFWCNPISGHATLYWYQQILGQGPKLLIQFQNNGVVDDSQLPKDRFSAERLKGVDSTLKIQPAKLEDSAVYLCASSLAGGNYEQYFGPGTRLTVT.

The rearrangement uses TRBV3-1 (or the pseudogene TRBV3-2) and TRBJ2-3; D possibly corresponds to TRBD2 (5 bases). The V and J ends lost 7 bases and 0 bases respectively, with 5 bases between them. There are 12 residues in the CDR3. Germline loops: CDR1 LGHDT, CDR2 YNNKEL (reference sequence). The DNA for the CDR3 is TGTGCCAGCACGGGGAGCACAGATACGCAGTATTTT. Protein product: CASTGSTDTQYF.